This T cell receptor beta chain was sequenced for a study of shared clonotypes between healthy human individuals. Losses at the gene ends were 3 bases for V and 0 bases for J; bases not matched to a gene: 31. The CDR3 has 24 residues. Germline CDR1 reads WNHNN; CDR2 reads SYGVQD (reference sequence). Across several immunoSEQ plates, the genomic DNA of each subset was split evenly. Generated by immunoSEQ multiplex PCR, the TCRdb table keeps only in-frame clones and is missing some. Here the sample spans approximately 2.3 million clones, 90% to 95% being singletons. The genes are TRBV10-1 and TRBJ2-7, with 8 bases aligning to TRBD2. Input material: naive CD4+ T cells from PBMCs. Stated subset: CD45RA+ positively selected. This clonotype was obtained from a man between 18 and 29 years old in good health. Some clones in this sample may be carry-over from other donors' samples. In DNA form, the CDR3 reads TGCGCCAGCAGTGATCCACAAATCTGGGGGTTTAAGGCTAGCGGGCGTGTTGGCTCCTACGAGCAGTACTTC. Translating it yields CASSDPQIWGFKASGRVGSYEQYF.